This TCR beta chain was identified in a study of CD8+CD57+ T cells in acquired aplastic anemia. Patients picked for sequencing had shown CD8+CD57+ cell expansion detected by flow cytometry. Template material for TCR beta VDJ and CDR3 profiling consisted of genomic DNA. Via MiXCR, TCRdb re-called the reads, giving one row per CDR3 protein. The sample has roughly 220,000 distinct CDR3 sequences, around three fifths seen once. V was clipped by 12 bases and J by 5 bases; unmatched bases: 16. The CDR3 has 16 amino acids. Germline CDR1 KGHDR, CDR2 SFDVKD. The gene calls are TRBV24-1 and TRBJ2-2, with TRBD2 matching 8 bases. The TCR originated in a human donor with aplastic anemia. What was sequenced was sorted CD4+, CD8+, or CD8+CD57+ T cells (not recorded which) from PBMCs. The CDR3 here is CASQRGSGRDTGELFF. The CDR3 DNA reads TGTGCCTCTCAGAGGGGGTCCGGGAGGGATACCGGGGAGCTGTTTTTT.